The clone carrying this T cell receptor beta chain occurred a few times. Genomic DNA provided the template from which TCR beta VDJ and CDR3 profiles were obtained. MiXCR, applied by TCRdb to the reads, yields one record per CDR3 protein. The sample lists about 81,000 distinct CDR3 sequences, over 35% occurring once. The data originate from a study of CD8+CD57+ T cells in acquired aplastic anemia. The V gene's germline CDR1 is SNHLY and CDR2 FYNNEI. V shed 6 bases and J shed 6 bases, with 20 bases lying between them. CDR3 length: 15 amino acids. The chain couples TRBV2 to TRBJ1-2; D remains ambiguous. The sample was sorted CD4+, CD8+, or CD8+CD57+ T cells (not recorded which) from PBMCs. The clonotype comes from a human donor in good health, serving as a control. Here the CDR3 reads CASRRSGSERDGYTF. The CDR3 coding sequence is TGTGCCAGCAGGCGGTCCGGGTCGGAACGGGATGGCTACACCTTC. The full variable domain, its missing parts supplied by reference TRBV2 and TRBJ1-2, is EPEVTQTPSHQVTQMGQEVILRCVPISNHLYFYWYRQILGQKVEFLVSFYNNEISEKSEIFDDQFSVERPDGSNFTLKIRSTKLEDSAMYFCASRRSGSERDGYTFGSGTRLTVV.